This T cell receptor (beta chain) was observed in a study of vaccination and CD4 T cells after COVID-19. Study-wide context: SARS-CoV-2 was confirmed by nasal swab PCR; disease was mild in eight to ten, severe in one.

Germline V gene lookup returns CDR1 MNHEY and CDR2 SMNVEV (reference sequence). Trimming took 6 bases from V and 5 from J, leaving 8 bases between them. CDR3 length: 11 amino acids. Remarks on this clonotype: Its target is unknown.

Indicated treatment: approximately 9-day PBMC culture with coronavirus spike peptide pools or control peptides (ViraFEST assay). ViraFEST stimulated the growth of antigen-specific T cells using peptide pools and subsequently profiled their TCRs by sequencing. The Oncomine TCR Beta short-read assay was applied to DNA of cultured CD4+ T cells. One entry per CDR3 protein results from TCRdb running MiXCR on the PCR reads. The sample shows about 20,000 distinct CDR3 sequences, 50% to 65% of them seen only once. The genes are TRBV27 and TRBJ2-7; unclear D gene. This sequence originates from a human donor who had recovered from COVID-19. Specimen: CD4+ T cells from blood, cultured in vitro, collected before SARS-CoV-2 vaccination. The CDR3 DNA sequence: TGTGCCAGCAGGGAAGCCAACGAGCAGTACTTC. Residues: CASREANEQYF.